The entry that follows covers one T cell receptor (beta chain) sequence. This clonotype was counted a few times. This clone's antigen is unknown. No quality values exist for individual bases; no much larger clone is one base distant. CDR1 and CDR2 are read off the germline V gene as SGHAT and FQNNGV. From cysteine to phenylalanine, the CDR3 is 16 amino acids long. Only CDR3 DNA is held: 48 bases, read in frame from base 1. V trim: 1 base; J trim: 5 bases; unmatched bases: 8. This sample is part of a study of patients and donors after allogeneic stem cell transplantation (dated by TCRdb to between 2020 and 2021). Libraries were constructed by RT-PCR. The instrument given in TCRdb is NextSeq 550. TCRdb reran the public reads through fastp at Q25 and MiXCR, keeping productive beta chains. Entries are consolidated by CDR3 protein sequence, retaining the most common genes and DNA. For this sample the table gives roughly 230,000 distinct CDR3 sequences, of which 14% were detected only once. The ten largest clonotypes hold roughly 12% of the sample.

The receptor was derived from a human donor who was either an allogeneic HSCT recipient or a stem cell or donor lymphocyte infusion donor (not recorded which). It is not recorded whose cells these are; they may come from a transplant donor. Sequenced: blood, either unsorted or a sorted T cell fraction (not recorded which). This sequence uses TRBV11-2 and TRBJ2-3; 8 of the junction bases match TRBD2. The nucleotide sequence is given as TGTGCCAGCAGCTTAGGTTCGGCTAGCGGGTTAGATACGCAGTATTTT. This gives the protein CASSLGSASGLDTQYF. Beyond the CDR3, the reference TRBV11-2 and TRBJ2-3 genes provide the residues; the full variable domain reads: EAGVAQSPRYKIIEKRQSVAFWCNPISGHATLYWYQQILGQGPKLLIQFQNNGVVDDSQLPKDRFSAERLKGVDSTLKIQPAKLEDSAVYLCASSLGSASGLDTQYFGPGTRLTVL.